This TCR beta chain stems from a study of blood T cell repertoires in COVID-19. Study context: PBMCs, B-cell-depleted T cells, or T cells provided the cDNA or gDNA that made up the material.

The authors' processing: Reference gene primer amplification gave estimated nucleated cell counts. Measured with immunoSEQ multiplex PCR; TCRdb has only the in-frame clones, and not every one. D and trimming were read from the DNA, whereas the V and J calls and clone size are those reported in that table. The profile shows about 250,000 clones, under 85% of them singletons. Trimming took 2 bases from V and 6 from J, leaving 9 bases between them. The CDR3 loop spans 14 amino acids. The germline V gene encodes CDR1 SGHRS and CDR2 YFSETQ. The sequence came from a woman aged 35 to 49 with active or convalescent COVID-19. The sequenced material came from peripheral blood. The V and J genes are TRBV5-1 and TRBJ1-6; D might be TRBD1 (5 bases). The chain's CDR3 is CASSLDSSNSPLHF. CDR3 in DNA: TGCGCCAGCAGCTTAGACAGCTCTAATTCACCCCTCCACTTT.